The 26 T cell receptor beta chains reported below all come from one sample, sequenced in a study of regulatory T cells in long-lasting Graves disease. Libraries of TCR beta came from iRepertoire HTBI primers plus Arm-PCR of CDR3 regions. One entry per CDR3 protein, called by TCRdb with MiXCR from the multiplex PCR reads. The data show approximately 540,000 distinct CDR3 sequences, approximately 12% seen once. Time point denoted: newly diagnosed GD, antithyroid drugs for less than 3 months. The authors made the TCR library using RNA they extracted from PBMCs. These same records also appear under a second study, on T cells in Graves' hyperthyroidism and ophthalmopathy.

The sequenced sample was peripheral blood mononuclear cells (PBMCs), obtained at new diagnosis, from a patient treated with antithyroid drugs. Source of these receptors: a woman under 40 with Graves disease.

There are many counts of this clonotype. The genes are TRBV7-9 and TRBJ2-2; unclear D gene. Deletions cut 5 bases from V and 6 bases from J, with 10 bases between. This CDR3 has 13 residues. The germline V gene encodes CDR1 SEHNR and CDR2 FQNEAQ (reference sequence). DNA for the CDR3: TGTGCCAGCAGCCATAGTGGAGCCGGGGAGCTGTTTTTT. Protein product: CASSHSGAGELFF. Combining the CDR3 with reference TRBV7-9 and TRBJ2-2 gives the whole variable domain DTGVSQNPRHKITKRGQNVTFRCDPISEHNRLYWYRQTLGQGPEFLTYFQNEAQLEKSRLLSDRFSAERPKGSFSTLEIQRTEQGDSAMYLCASSHSGAGELFFGEGSRLTVL.

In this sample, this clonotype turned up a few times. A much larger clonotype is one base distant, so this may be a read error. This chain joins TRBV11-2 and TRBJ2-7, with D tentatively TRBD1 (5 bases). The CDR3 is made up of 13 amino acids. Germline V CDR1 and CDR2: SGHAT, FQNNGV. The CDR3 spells CACSFTGAYEQYF. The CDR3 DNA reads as TGTGCCTGCAGCTTTACAGGCGCCTACGAGCAGTACTTC.

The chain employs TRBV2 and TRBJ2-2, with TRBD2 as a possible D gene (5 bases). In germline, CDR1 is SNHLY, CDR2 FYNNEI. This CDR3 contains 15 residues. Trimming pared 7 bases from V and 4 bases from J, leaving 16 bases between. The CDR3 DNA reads TGTGCCAGCACCTCGCCCGGGGAACCCACCGGGGAGCTGTTTTTT. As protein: CASTSPGEPTGELFF.

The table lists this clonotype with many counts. The CDR3 here is CASSLPALPGQETQYF. The DNA for the CDR3 is TGTGCCAGCAGCTTGCCGGCCTTACCTGGGCAAGAGACCCAGTACTTC. This chain joins TRBV7-9 and TRBJ2-5; D unclear. The CDR3 spans 16 residues. The germline gives CDR1 SEHNR, CDR2 FQNEAQ (reference sequence). V shed 3 bases and J shed 2 bases, with 16 bases lying between them.

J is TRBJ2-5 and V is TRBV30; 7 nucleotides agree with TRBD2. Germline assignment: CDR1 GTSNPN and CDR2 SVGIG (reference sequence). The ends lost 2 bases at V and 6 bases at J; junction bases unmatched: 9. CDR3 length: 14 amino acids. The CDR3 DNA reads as TGTGCCTGGAGTCGGGAGGCCGGAGGGAAGACCCAGTACTTC. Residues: CAWSREAGGKTQYF.

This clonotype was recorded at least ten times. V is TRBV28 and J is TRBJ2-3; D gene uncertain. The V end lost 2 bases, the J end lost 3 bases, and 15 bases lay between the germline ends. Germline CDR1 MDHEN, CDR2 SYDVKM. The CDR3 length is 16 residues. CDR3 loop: CASSLGTGSVTDTQYF. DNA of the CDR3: TGTGCCAGCAGTTTAGGTACGGGTTCAGTGACAGATACGCAGTATTTT.

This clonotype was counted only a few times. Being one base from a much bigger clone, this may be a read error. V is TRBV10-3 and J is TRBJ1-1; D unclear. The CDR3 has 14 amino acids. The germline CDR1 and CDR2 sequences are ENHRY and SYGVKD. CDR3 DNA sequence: TGTGCCAACAGTTTCTCAGATGTGGACACTGAAGCTTTCTTT. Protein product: CANSFSDVDTEAFF.

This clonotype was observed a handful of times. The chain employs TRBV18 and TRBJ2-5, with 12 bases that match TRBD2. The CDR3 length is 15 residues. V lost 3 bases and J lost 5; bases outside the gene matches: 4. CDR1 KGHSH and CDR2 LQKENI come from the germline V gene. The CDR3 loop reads CASSPTSGRTETQYF. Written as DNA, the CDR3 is TGTGCCAGCTCACCCACTAGCGGGAGGACTGAGACCCAGTACTTC.

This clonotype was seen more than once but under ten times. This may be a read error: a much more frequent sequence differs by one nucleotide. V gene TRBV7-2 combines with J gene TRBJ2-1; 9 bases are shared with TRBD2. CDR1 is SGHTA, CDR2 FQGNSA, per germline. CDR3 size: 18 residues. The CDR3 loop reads CASSLGVGGRAGPNERFF. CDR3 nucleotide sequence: TGTGCCAGCAGCTTAGGGGTTGGCGGGAGGGCCGGGCCCAATGAGCGGTTCTTC.

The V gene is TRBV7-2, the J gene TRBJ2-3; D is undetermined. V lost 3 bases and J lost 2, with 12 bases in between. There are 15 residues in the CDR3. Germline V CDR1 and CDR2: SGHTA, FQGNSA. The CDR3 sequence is CASSFTGAATDTQYF. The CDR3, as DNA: TGTGCCAGCAGCTTTACGGGCGCCGCCACAGATACGCAGTATTTT.

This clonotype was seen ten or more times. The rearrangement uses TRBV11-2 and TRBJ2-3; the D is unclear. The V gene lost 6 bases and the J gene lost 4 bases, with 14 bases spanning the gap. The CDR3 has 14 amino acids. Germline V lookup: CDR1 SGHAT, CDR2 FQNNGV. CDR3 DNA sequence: TGTGCCAGCAGTCTTTGGGGAATCGCAGATACGCAGTATTTT. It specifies CASSLWGIADTQYF.

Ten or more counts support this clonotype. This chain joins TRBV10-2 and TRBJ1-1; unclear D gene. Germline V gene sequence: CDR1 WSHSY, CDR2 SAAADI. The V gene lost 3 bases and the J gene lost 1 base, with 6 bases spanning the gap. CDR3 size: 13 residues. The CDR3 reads CASSDWGNTEAFF. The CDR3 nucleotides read TGCGCCAGCAGTGATTGGGGGAACACTGAAGCTTTCTTT.

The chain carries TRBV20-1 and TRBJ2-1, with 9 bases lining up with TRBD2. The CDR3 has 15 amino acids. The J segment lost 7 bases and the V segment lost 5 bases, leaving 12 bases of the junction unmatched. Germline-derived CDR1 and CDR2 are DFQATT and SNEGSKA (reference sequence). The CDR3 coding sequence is TGCAGTGCTGCCCCTAGCGGGAAGGCGGCGAATGAGCAGTTCTTC. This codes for CSAAPSGKAANEQFF.

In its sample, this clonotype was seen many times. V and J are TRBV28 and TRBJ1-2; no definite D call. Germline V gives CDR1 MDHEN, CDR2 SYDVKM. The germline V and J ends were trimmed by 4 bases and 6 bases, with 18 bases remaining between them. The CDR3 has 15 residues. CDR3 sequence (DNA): TGTGCCAGCAGTTCCTTGGCCAGGCTAGGCCATGGCTACACCTTC. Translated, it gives CASSSLARLGHGYTF.

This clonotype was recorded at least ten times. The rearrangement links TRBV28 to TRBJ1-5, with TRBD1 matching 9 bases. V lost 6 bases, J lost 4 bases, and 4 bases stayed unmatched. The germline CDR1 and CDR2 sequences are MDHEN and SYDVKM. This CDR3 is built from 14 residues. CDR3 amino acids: CASRTGQGNQPQHF. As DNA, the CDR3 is TGTGCCAGCAGGACCGGACAGGGGAATCAGCCCCAGCATTTT.

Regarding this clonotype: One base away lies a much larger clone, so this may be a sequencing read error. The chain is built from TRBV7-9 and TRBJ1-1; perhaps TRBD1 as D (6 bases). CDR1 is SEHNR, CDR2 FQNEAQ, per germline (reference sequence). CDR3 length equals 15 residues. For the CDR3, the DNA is TGTGCCAGCAGCTTAAAGAGGGACATGAACACTGAAGGTTTCTTT. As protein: CASSLKRDMNTEGFF.

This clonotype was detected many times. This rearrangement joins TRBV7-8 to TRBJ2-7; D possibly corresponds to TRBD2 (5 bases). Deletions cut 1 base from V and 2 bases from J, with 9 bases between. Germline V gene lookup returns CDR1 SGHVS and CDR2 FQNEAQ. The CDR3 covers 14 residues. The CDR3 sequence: CASSLGSGAYEQYF. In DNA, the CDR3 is TGTGCCAGCAGCTTAGGGAGCGGAGCCTACGAGCAGTACTTC.

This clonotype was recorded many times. The chain's CDR3 is CASSRLSYRASGGGTEAFF. CDR3 DNA: TGTGCCAGCAGTCGCCTCTCCTACAGGGCCTCGGGGGGGGGCACTGAAGCTTTCTTT. The chain has TRBV28 and TRBJ1-1; D is possibly TRBD1 (6 bases). Trimming stripped 5 bases from V and 4 bases from J, with 29 bases between. The CDR3 consists of 19 residues. Germline assignment: CDR1 MDHEN and CDR2 SYDVKM.

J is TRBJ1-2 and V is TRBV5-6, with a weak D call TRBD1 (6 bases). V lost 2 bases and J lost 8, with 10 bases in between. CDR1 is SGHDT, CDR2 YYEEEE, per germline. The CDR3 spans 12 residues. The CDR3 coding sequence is TGTGCCAGCAGCTTCCCGACAGGAGGCTACACCTTC. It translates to CASSFPTGGYTF.

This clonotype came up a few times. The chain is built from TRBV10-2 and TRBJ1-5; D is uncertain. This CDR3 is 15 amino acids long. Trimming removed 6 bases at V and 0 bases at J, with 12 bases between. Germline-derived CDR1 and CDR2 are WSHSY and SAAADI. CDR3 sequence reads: CASRNLGNSNQPQHF. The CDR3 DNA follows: TGCGCCAGCAGGAACCTGGGAAATAGCAATCAGCCCCAGCATTTT.

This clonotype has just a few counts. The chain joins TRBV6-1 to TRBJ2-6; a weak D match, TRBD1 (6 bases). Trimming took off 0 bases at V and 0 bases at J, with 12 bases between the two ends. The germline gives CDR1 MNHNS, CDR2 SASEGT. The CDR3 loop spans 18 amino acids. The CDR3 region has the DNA TGTGCCAGCAGTGAAGCGTGGGGGCGCTACTCTGGGGCCAACGTCCTGACTTTC. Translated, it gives CASSEAWGRYSGANVLTF.

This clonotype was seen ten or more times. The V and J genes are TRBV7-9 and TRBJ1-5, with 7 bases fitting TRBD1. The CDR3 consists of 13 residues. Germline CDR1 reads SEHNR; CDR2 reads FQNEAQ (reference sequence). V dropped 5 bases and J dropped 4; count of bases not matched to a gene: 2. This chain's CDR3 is CASSQTGNQPQHF. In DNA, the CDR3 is TGTGCCAGCAGCCAGACAGGGAATCAGCCCCAGCATTTT. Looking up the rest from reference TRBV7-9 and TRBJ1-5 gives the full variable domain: DTGVSQNPRHKITKRGQNVTFRCDPISEHNRLYWYRQTLGQGPEFLTYFQNEAQLEKSRLLSDRFSAERPKGSFSTLEIQRTEQGDSAMYLCASSQTGNQPQHFGDGTRLSIL.

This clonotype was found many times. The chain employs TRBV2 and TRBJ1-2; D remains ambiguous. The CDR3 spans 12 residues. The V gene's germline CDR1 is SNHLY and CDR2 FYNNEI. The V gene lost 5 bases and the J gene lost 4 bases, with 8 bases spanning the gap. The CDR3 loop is CASSMVTYGYTF. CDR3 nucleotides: TGTGCCAGCAGTATGGTGACCTATGGCTACACCTTC.

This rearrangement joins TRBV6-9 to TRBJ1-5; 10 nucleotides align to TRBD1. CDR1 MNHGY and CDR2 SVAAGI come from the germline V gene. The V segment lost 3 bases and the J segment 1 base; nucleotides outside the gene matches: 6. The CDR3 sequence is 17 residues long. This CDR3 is CASSYETGGWSNQPQHF. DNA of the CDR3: TGTGCCAGCAGTTACGAGACAGGGGGCTGGAGCAATCAGCCCCAGCATTTT.

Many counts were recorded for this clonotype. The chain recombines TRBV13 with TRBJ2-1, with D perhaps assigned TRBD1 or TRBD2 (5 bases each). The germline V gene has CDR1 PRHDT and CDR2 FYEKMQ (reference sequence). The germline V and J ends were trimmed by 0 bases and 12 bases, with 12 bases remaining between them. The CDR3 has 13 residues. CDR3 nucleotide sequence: TGTGCCAGCAGCTTAGGATTTCGGGACCGGCAGTTCTTC. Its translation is CASSLGFRDRQFF.

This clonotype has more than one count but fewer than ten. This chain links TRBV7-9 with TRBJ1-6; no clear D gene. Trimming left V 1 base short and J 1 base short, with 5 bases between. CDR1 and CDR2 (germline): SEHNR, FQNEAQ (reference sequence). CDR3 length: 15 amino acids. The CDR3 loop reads CASSLVGSYNSPLHF. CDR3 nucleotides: TGTGCCAGCAGCTTAGTTGGGTCCTATAATTCACCCCTCCACTTT.